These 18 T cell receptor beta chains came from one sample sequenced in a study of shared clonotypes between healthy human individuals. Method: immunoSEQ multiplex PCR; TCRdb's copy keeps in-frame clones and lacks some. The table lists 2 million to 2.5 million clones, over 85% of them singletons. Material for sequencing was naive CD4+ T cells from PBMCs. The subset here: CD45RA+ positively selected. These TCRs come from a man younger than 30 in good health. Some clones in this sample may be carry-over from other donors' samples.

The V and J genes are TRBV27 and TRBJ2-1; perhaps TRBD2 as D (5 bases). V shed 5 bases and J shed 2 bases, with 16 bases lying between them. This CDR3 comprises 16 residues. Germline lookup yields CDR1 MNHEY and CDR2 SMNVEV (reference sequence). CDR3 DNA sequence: TGTGCCAGCAGTCTAGCATCGGGGATCCCCTACAATGAGCAGTTCTTC. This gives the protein CASSLASGIPYNEQFF.

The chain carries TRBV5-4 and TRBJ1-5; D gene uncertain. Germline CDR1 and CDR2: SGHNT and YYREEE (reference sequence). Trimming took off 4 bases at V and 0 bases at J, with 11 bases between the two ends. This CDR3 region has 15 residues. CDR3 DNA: TGTGCCAGCAGCACCAGCCCCTATAGCAATCAGCCCCAGCATTTT. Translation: CASSTSPYSNQPQHF.

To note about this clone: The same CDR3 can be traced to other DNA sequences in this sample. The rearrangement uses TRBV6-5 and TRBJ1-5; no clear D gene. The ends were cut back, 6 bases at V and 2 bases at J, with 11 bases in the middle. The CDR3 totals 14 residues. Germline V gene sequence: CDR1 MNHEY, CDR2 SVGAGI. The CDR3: CASSRPGGNQPQHF. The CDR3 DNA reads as TGTGCCAGCAGCAGGCCCGGTGGCAATCAGCCCCAGCATTTT.

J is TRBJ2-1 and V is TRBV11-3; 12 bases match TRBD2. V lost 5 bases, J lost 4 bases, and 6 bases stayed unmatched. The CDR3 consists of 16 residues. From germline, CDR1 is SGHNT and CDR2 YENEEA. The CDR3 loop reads CASSILGLAGYNEQFF. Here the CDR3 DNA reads TGTGCCAGCAGCATATTAGGACTAGCGGGATACAATGAGCAGTTCTTC. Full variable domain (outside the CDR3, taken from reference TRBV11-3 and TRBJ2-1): EAGVVQSPRYKIIEKKQPVAFWCNPISGHNTLYWYLQNLGQGPELLIRYENEEAVDDSQLPKDRFSAERLKGVDSTLKIQPAELGDSAVYLCASSILGLAGYNEQFFGPGTRLTVL.

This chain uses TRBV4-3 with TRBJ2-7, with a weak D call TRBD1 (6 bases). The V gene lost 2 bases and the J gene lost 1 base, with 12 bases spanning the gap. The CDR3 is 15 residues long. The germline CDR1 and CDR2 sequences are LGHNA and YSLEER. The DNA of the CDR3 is TGCGCCAGCAGCCAACACAGGGTAGGGTCCTACGAGCAGTACTTC. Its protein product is CASSQHRVGSYEQYF.

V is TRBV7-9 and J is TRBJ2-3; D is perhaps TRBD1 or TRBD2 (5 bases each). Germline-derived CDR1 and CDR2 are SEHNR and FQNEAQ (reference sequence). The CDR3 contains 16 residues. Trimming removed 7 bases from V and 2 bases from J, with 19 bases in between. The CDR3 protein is CASTPGAAYYTDTQYF. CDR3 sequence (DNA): TGTGCCAGCACTCCCGGGGCAGCTTACTACACAGATACGCAGTATTTT.

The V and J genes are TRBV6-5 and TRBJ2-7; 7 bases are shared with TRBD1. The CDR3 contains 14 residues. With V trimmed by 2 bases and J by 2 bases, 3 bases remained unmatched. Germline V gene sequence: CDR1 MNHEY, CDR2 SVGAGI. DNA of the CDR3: TGTGCCAGCAGTTACAGGGGGCACCCCTACGAGCAGTACTTC. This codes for CASSYRGHPYEQYF.

Here the CDR3 reads CASAERGRGAFF. Written as DNA, the CDR3 is TGTGCCAGCGCCGAGAGGGGGCGGGGAGCTTTCTTT. V gene TRBV6-5 combines with J gene TRBJ1-1, with 7 bases fitting TRBD1. V was clipped by 8 bases and J by 10 bases; unmatched bases: 10. The CDR3 contains 12 residues. The V gene's germline CDR1 is MNHEY and CDR2 SVGAGI.

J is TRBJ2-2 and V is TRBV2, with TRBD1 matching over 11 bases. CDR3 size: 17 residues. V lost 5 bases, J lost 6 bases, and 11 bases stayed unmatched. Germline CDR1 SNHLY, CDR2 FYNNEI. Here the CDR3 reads CASSHPRDRGMAGELFF. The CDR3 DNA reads TGTGCCAGCAGTCACCCCCGGGACAGGGGGATGGCCGGGGAGCTGTTTTTT.

The CDR3 DNA is TGTGCCAGCAGTCGGGGAGGCACTGAAGCTTTCTTT. Protein product: CASSRGGTEAFF. The chain joins TRBV5-4 to TRBJ1-1; D unclear. Germline-derived CDR1 and CDR2 are SGHNT and YYREEE (reference sequence). V was pared by 5 bases and J by 4 bases, with 9 bases between. There are 12 residues in the CDR3. The full variable domain, with the rest looked up from reference TRBV5-4 and TRBJ1-1, is ETGVTQSPTHLIKTRGQQVTLRCSSQSGHNTVSWYQQALGQGPQFIFQYYREEENGRGNFPPRFSGLQFPNYSSELNVNALELDDSALYLCASSRGGTEAFFGQGTRLTVV.

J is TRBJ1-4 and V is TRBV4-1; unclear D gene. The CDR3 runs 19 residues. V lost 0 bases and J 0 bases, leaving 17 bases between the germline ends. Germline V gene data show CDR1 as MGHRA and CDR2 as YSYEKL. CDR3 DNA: TGCGCCAGCAGCCAAGATGGGGTAATAATGCTTGCAACTAATGAAAAACTGTTTTTT. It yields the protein CASSQDGVIMLATNEKLFF.

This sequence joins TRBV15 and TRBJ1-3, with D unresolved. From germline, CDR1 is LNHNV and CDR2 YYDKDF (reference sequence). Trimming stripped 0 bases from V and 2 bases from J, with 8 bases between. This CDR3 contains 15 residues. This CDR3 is CATSRDLYAGNTIYF. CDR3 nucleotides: TGTGCCACCAGCAGAGATCTGTACGCTGGAAACACCATATATTTT.

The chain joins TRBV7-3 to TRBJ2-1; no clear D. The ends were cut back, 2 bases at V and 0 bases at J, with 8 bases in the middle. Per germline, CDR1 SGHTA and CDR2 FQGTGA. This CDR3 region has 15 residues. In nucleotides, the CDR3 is TGTGCCAGCAGCTTATTTCACAACTCCTACAATGAGCAGTTCTTC. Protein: CASSLFHNSYNEQFF.

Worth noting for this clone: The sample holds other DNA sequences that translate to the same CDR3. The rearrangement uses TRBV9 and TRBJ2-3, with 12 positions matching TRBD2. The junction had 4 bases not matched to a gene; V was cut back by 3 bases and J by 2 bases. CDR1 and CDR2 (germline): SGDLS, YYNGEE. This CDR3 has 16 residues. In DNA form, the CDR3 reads TGTGCCAGCAGCGCCCGGACTAGCGGGACCACAGATACGCAGTATTTT. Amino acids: CASSARTSGTTDTQYF.

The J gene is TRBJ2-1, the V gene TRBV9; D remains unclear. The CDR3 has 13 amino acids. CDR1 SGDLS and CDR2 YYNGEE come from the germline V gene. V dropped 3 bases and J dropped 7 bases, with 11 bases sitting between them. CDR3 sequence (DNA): TGTGCCAGCAGCGGGAGCGTTAGGAATGAGCAGTTCTTC. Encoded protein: CASSGSVRNEQFF.

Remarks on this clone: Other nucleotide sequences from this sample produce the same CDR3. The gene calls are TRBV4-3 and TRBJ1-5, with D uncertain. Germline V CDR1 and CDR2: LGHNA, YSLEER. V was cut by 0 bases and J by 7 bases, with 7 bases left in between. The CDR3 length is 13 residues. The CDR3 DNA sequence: TGCGCCAGCAGCCAAGATTGGGGACAGCCCCAGCATTTT. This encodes CASSQDWGQPQHF.

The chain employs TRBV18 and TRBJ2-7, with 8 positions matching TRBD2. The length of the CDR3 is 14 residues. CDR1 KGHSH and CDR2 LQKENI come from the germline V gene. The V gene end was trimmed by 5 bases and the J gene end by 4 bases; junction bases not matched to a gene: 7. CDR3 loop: CASSSGTRTYEQYF. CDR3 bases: TGTGCCAGCTCATCAGGGACTAGGACTTACGAGCAGTACTTC.

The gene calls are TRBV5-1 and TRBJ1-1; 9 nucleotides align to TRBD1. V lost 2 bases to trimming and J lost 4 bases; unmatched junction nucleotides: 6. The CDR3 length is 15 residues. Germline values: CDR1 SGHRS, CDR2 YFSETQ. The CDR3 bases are TGCGCCAGCAGCTTTTCTGGGACAGGGACCACTGAAGCTTTCTTT. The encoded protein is CASSFSGTGTTEAFF.